This TCR beta chain was captured in a study of blood T cell repertoires in COVID-19. For the study at large: The United States, Italy and Spain provided the acute and convalescent COVID-19 samples.

Profiled with immunoSEQ multiplex PCR; TCRdb holds only in-frame clones, not every one. The sample records about 98,000 clones, roughly 82% being singletons. The CDR3 runs to 13 residues. V was cut by 5 bases and J by 4 bases, with 9 bases left in between. Germline CDR1 reads MDHEN; CDR2 reads SYDVKM. This sequence was found in a man older than 75 with acute or convalescent COVID-19. Sample: peripheral blood. The J gene is TRBJ1-5, the V gene TRBV28; D not certain. The CDR3 region is CASSPPTNQPQHF. Here the CDR3 DNA reads TGTGCCAGCAGTCCCCCCACAAATCAGCCCCAGCATTTT.